These 5 T cell receptor beta chains came from one sample sequenced in a study of patients and donors after allogeneic stem cell transplantation (dated by TCRdb to the early 2020s). The receptor library was made with RT-PCR. The data were produced on a NextSeq 550. Through fastp at Q25 and MiXCR, TCRdb rebuilt clones from the public reads, retaining in-frame beta chains. One record per CDR3 amino acid sequence lists the most common genes and DNA. Here the sample has about 960,000 distinct CDR3 sequences; about 20% occur a single time. The top ten hold about 6% of the sample. Source material: blood, either unsorted or a sorted T cell fraction (not recorded which). All receptors come from a human donor who was either an allogeneic HSCT recipient or a stem cell or donor lymphocyte infusion donor (not recorded which). It is not recorded whose cells these are; they may come from a transplant donor.

This clonotype has more than one count but fewer than ten. This chain joins TRBV6-5 and TRBJ1-2; D is uncertain. V was cut by 2 bases and J by 5 bases, with 9 bases left in between. Germline-derived CDR1 and CDR2 are MNHEY and SVGAGI. The CDR3 length is 13 residues. DNA of the CDR3: TGTGCCAGCAGTTACAGGGAGGGATATGGCTACACCTTC. Translating it yields CASSYREGYGYTF.

The table lists this clonotype with a few counts. Because it lacks the conserved phenylalanine or tryptophan at the end, this CDR3 is likely a read error. The limits of the CDR3 on the DNA are not certain, so only TCRdb's listed CDR3 is given. V gene TRBV6-1 combines with J gene TRBJ2-7; the table calls TRBD2, which could not be checked here. Per the germline V gene, CDR1 is MNHNS and CDR2 is SASEGT. Including both end residues, the CDR3 is 13 amino acids long. Here the CDR3 reads CASSERVRVTPPT.

This sequence joins TRBV15 and TRBJ1-2; a possible D gene is TRBD1 (6 bases). The germline gives CDR1 LNHNV, CDR2 YYDKDF (reference sequence). This CDR3 is 13 amino acids long. V dropped 0 bases and J dropped 8 bases, with 10 bases sitting between them. The CDR3: CATSRDVGGGYTF. CDR3 bases: TGTGCCACCAGCAGAGATGTGGGGGGCGGCTACACCTTC.

This clonotype has a handful of counts. This sequence joins TRBV4-1 and TRBJ2-1; D possibly corresponds to TRBD2 (7 bases). The germline gives CDR1 MGHRA, CDR2 YSYEKL. This CDR3 has 17 amino acids. V lost 4 bases and J lost 0, with 16 bases in between. CDR3 loop: CASSLIGGGGSYNEQFF. CDR3 in DNA: TGCGCCAGCAGCCTCATAGGAGGGGGGGGCTCCTACAATGAGCAGTTCTTC.

Points on this clonotype: One end of the junction varies from germline; a read error may be responsible. The chain recombines TRBV20-1 with TRBJ2-1, with TRBD2 identical over 12 bases. The CDR3 contains 15 residues. Germline V gives CDR1 DFQATT, CDR2 SNEGSKA (reference sequence). CDR3: CSAGDRTSGTIEQFF. The CDR3 coding sequence is TGCAGTGCTGGAGACAGGACTAGCGGGACGATTGAGCAGTTCTTC.